This T cell receptor beta chain emerged from a study of CD8+CD57+ T cells in acquired aplastic anemia. Study-level background: Mean yield of DNA from sorted CD4+ and CD8+ cells was roughly 3.2 ug.

Patients picked for sequencing had shown CD8+CD57+ cell expansion detected by flow cytometry. Trimming took 3 bases from V and 0 from J, leaving 12 bases between them. The CDR3 loop spans 16 amino acids. From germline, CDR1 is DFQATT and CDR2 SNEGSKA (reference sequence). Ten or more counts support this clonotype. Genomic DNA served as template for TCR beta VDJ and CDR3 profiling. TCRdb processed the reads anew with MiXCR; each CDR3 protein has one entry. Among 450,000 to 600,000 distinct CDR3 sequences, around 30% were seen once, and the ten largest hold about 0.8%. The origin of this receptor is a human donor with aplastic anemia. The rearrangement joins TRBV20-1 to TRBJ1-6; D may be TRBD1 (6 bases). The sequenced material came from sorted CD4+, CD8+, or CD8+CD57+ T cells (not recorded which) from PBMCs. The CDR3 DNA sequence: TGCAGTGCTAGCTCACTGGACAGCTCCTATAATTCACCCCTCCACTTT. Its translation is CSASSLDSSYNSPLHF.